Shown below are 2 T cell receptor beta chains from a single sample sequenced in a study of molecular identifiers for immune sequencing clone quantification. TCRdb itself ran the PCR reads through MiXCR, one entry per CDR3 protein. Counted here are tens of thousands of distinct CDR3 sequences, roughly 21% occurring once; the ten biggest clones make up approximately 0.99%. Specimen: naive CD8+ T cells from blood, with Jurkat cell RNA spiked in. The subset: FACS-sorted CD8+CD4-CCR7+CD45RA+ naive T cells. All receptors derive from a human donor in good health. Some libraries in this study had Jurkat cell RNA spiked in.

CDR3 sequence: CASRTGTGLADTQYF. The CDR3 bases are TGTGCCAGCAGGACCGGGACAGGGTTGGCAGATACGCAGTATTTT. The V gene is TRBV6-2 or TRBV6-3, the J gene TRBJ2-3; 9 nucleotides agree with TRBD1. There are 15 residues in the CDR3. V dropped 6 bases and J dropped 4; count of bases not matched to a gene: 8. Germline-derived CDR1 and CDR2 are MNHEY and SVGEGT.

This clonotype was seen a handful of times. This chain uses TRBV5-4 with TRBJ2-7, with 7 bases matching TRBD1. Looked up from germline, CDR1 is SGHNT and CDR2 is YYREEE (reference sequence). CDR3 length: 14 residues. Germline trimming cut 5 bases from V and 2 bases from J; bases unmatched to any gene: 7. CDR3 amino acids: CASSSRDRTYEQYF. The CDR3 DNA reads TGTGCCAGCAGTTCCCGGGACAGAACCTACGAGCAGTACTTC.